Presented here are 4 T cell receptor beta chains from one specimen sequenced in a study of blood T cell repertoires in COVID-19. Using immunoSEQ multiplex PCR, the repertoire was profiled, and TCRdb retains in-frame clones only, with some absent. The data contain 200,000 to 300,000 clones, more than 80% of them singletons. Sequenced sample: peripheral blood. The receptors come from a human donor in a cohort sampled during active COVID-19.

The chain uses TRBV5-5 and TRBJ1-6, with TRBD1 matching 8 bases. The CDR3 covers 15 residues. Germline-derived CDR1 and CDR2 are SGHKS and YYEKEE (reference sequence). The V gene end was trimmed by 3 bases and the J gene end by 4 bases; junction bases not matched to a gene: 3. The CDR3 loop is CASSYGQGYNSPLHF. CDR3 coding DNA: TGTGCCAGCAGCTATGGACAGGGATATAATTCACCCCTCCACTTT.

The chain uses TRBV5-4 and TRBJ2-7, with D unclear. Looked up from germline, CDR1 is SGHNT and CDR2 is YYREEE (reference sequence). V lost 4 bases, J lost 6 bases, and 11 bases lay in between. The CDR3 has 12 amino acids. The CDR3 here is CASSPQVGEQYF. The CDR3 DNA reads TGTGCCAGCAGCCCCCAGGTCGGCGAGCAGTACTTC.

The V call is TRBV19, the J call TRBJ2-3, with no clear D. This CDR3 has 13 residues. CDR1 is LNHDA and CDR2 is SQIVND in the germline V gene (reference sequence). Deletions cut 4 bases from V and 8 bases from J, with 13 bases between. CDR3 sequence reads: CASSTTLSGTQYF. In DNA form, the CDR3 reads TGTGCCAGTAGTACTACTCTTTCTGGTACGCAGTATTTT.

The gene calls are TRBV7-9 and TRBJ2-1; 7 positions match TRBD1. The CDR3 has 17 residues. The germline V gene encodes CDR1 SEHNR and CDR2 FQNEAQ (reference sequence). V gave up 3 bases and J gave up 1 base; unmatched junction bases: 9. The CDR3 DNA reads as TGTGCCAGCAGCTTGGCCTCAGGGACAGAATCCTACAATGAGCAGTTCTTC. This gives the protein CASSLASGTESYNEQFF.